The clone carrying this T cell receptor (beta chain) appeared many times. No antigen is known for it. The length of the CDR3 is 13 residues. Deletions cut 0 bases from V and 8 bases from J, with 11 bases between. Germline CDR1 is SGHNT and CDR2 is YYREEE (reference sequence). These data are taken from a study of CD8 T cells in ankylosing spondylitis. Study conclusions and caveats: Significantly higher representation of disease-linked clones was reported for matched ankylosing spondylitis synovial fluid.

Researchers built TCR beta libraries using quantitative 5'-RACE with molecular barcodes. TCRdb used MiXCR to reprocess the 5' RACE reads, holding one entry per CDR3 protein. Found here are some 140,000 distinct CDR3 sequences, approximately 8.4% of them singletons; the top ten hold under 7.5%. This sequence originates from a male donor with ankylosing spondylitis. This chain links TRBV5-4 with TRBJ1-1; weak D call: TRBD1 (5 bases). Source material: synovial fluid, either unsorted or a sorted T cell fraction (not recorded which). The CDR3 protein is CASSLAGKLEAFF. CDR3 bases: TGTGCCAGCAGCTTGGCAGGGAAATTGGAAGCTTTCTTT.